The 30 T cell receptor beta chains reported below all come from one sample, sequenced in a study of T cells in Graves' hyperthyroidism and ophthalmopathy. The investigators amplified TCR beta CDR3 regions from RNA transcripts. The HTBI primer set served for first-round RT-PCR of the TCR CDR3. TCRdb called the multiplex PCR reads again in MiXCR, with one record for every CDR3 protein. The repertoire includes more than 300,000 distinct CDR3 sequences, approximately 13% of them detected once, and less than 10% sits in the top ten. The sample was blood. The receptors come from a young woman with Graves' hyperthyroidism.

This clonotype was counted ten times or more. The V and J genes are TRBV6-5 and TRBJ1-2; tentatively, D is TRBD1 (6 bases). The germline V and J ends were trimmed by 0 bases and 4 bases, with 15 bases remaining between them. CDR1 is MNHEY, CDR2 SVGAGI, per germline. CDR3 length equals 16 residues. The CDR3 sequence is CASSYSKTGQSYGYTF. In DNA, the CDR3 is TGTGCCAGCAGTTACTCCAAAACAGGGCAGTCCTATGGCTACACCTTC.

Ten or more counts support this clonotype. This CDR3 reads CASEGGQVLYEQYF. The CDR3 coding sequence is TGTGCCAGCGAGGGAGGTCAAGTCCTCTACGAGCAGTACTTC. This chain links TRBV28 with TRBJ2-7; maybe TRBD2 (6 bases). The length of the CDR3 is 14 residues. V lost 8 bases to trimming and J lost 3 bases, with 17 bases between them. Germline loops: CDR1 MDHEN, CDR2 SYDVKM.

Many counts were recorded for this clonotype. This rearrangement joins TRBV2 to TRBJ1-4, with 10 bases matching TRBD1. The ends lost 4 bases at V and 0 bases at J; junction bases unmatched: 2. The CDR3 is made up of 16 amino acids. CDR1 is SNHLY, CDR2 FYNNEI, per germline. As DNA, the CDR3 is TGTGCCAGCAGTGGGGACAGGGGAGCAACTAATGAAAAACTGTTTTTT. It specifies CASSGDRGATNEKLFF.

This clonotype was picked up many times. This chain uses TRBV15 with TRBJ1-2; 10 bases align to TRBD1. The CDR3 has 16 residues. V gave up 3 bases and J gave up 4 bases; unmatched junction bases: 8. Germline CDR1 is LNHNV and CDR2 is YYDKDF (reference sequence). The CDR3 here is CATSRGQGSAAYGYTF. The CDR3 region has the DNA TGTGCCACCAGCAGGGGACAGGGGTCGGCAGCCTATGGCTACACCTTC.

This clonotype was counted many times. The chain couples TRBV20-1 to TRBJ2-1, with TRBD2 as a possible D gene (6 bases). V dropped 2 bases and J dropped 5 bases, with 22 bases sitting between them. Per the germline V gene, CDR1 is DFQATT and CDR2 is SNEGSKA (reference sequence). The CDR3 has 17 amino acids. In DNA, the CDR3 is TGCAGTGCTAGACCAATTCGAAATAAGCGGGCCGACAATGAGCAGTTCTTC. Amino acid sequence: CSARPIRNKRADNEQFF.

Many counts were recorded for this clonotype. This rearrangement joins TRBV7-3 to TRBJ1-6, with D hard to call. The CDR3 runs to 14 residues. V shed 3 bases and J shed 7 bases, with 10 bases lying between them. CDR1 is SGHTA and CDR2 is FQGTGA in the germline V gene. CDR3 in DNA: TGTGCCAGCAGCTTGGACCAAAGGAATTCACCCCTCCACTTT. It is translated as CASSLDQRNSPLHF.

The V gene is TRBV12-3 or TRBV12-4, the J gene TRBJ1-3; D gene ambiguous. The CDR3 length is 17 residues. Trimming removed 5 bases at V and 8 bases at J, with 25 bases between. CDR3 bases: TGTGCCAGCAGTGGAACCGTCGTGGAGGGTTTAAGGGACACCATATATTTT. It specifies CASSGTVVEGLRDTIYF.

This clonotype has ten or more counts. The chain links TRBV7-2 to TRBJ2-3; D is ambiguous. CDR3 length: 14 amino acids. Germline CDR1 is SGHTA and CDR2 is FQGNSA. The germline V and J ends were trimmed by 3 bases and 6 bases, with 13 bases remaining between them. For the CDR3, the DNA is TGTGCCAGCAGCTTCAGGCGAGGCTCTGATACGCAGTATTTT. Translation: CASSFRRGSDTQYF.

This clonotype was observed at least ten times. The V gene is TRBV27, the J gene TRBJ1-6; D unclear. Germline V gene data show CDR1 as MNHEY and CDR2 as SMNVEV (reference sequence). Trimming removed 3 bases from V and 13 bases from J, with 10 bases in between. CDR3 size: 12 residues. Written as DNA, the CDR3 is TGTGCCAGCAGTTTTCTCGGTTCTCCCCTCCACTTT. Translation: CASSFLGSPLHF.

This chain uses TRBV29-1 with TRBJ1-2, with D uncertain. The germline gives CDR1 SQVTM, CDR2 ANQGSEA. Between the trimmed V and J ends, which lost 3 bases and 8 bases, there was a span of 13 bases. The CDR3 totals 12 residues. The CDR3: CSVDGDIGGYTF. For the CDR3, the DNA is TGCAGCGTTGACGGCGACATAGGGGGCTACACCTTC.

There are many counts of this clonotype. The chain recombines TRBV5-5 with TRBJ1-4, with 7 bases matching TRBD1. Germline-derived CDR1 and CDR2 are SGHKS and YYEKEE (reference sequence). The CDR3 is 15 residues long. Losses at the gene ends were 0 bases for V and 11 bases for J; bases not matched to a gene: 10. The CDR3 nucleotides are TGTGCCAGCAGCTTGGTAGGGACAGTGGCTGACAAACTGTTTTTT. It is translated as CASSLVGTVADKLFF.

This clonotype occurred many times. J is TRBJ1-4 and V is TRBV5-1; possibly TRBD1 for D (6 bases). Trimming left V 0 bases short and J 2 bases short, with 14 bases between. In germline, CDR1 is SGHRS, CDR2 YFSETQ. CDR3 length: 17 residues. CDR3 bases: TGCGCCAGCAGCTTGGGAGGGACAATCAAGACTAATGAAAAACTGTTTTTT. Protein product: CASSLGGTIKTNEKLFF.

The chain joins TRBV9 to TRBJ2-5; D is possibly TRBD1 or TRBD2 (5 bases each). This CDR3 is 15 amino acids long. Trimming removed 0 bases at V and 3 bases at J, with 12 bases between. Germline CDR1 SGDLS, CDR2 YYNGEE. The CDR3 sequence is CASSVGTRGEETQYF. The DNA for the CDR3 is TGTGCCAGCAGCGTAGGTACTAGGGGTGAAGAGACCCAGTACTTC.

This clonotype was counted at least ten times. The chain employs TRBV7-9 and TRBJ1-1; D is uncertain. From germline, CDR1 is SEHNR and CDR2 FQNEAQ (reference sequence). V lost 8 bases to trimming and J lost 0 bases, with 13 bases between them. The CDR3 runs 14 residues. As DNA, the CDR3 is TGTGCCAGCGCCCTAAGACGGATGAACACTGAAGCTTTCTTT. This encodes CASALRRMNTEAFF.

V gene TRBV20-1 combines with J gene TRBJ2-3; tentatively, D is TRBD1 or TRBD2 (6 bases each). V was trimmed by 0 bases and J by 5 bases, leaving 18 bases between them. The CDR3 length is 16 residues. Germline-derived CDR1 and CDR2 are DFQATT and SNEGSKA (reference sequence). The chain's CDR3 is CSARDLEGGIKDTQYF. In DNA, the CDR3 is TGCAGTGCTAGAGATCTGGAGGGGGGTATAAAAGATACGCAGTATTTT.

This clonotype was seen repeatedly, ten times or more. The chain combines TRBV20-1 with TRBJ2-5; D gene unclear. The length of the CDR3 is 13 residues. CDR1 DFQATT and CDR2 SNEGSKA come from the germline V gene (reference sequence). The V end was cut by 0 bases, the J end by 0 bases, with 5 bases between. CDR3 nucleotides: TGCAGTGCTAGAGATCTTAACCAAGAGACCCAGTACTTC. Protein product: CSARDLNQETQYF.

V gene TRBV9 combines with J gene TRBJ2-2; 11 nucleotides align to TRBD1. Per the germline V gene, CDR1 is SGDLS and CDR2 is YYNGEE. The CDR3 is 16 amino acids. The junction had 8 bases not matched to a gene; V was cut back by 6 bases and J by 4 bases. The CDR3 protein is CASKRRDRGTTGELFF. The CDR3 DNA reads TGTGCCAGCAAAAGGAGGGACAGGGGGACCACCGGGGAGCTGTTTTTT.

This clonotype was observed a few times. A much larger clone differs from this one at a single base, so this may be a read error. The conserved closing phenylalanine or tryptophan is absent in this CDR3, likely reflecting a read error. CDR3 protein: CASSGGPVKYGYTL. CDR3 coding DNA: TGTGCCAGCAGCGGGGGACCGGTGAAGTATGGCTACACCCTC. This chain connects TRBV13 to TRBJ1-2; D might be TRBD1 (5 bases). The CDR3 is 14 residues long. The germline V gene encodes CDR1 PRHDT and CDR2 FYEKMQ (reference sequence). Trimming left V 5 bases short and J 5 bases short, with 15 bases between.

In its sample, this clonotype was seen many times. The chain carries TRBV7-9 and TRBJ2-3; D may be TRBD1 (5 bases). The ends were cut back, 1 base at V and 4 bases at J, with 15 bases in the middle. Looked up from germline, CDR1 is SEHNR and CDR2 is FQNEAQ (reference sequence). This CDR3 is built from 16 residues. The CDR3 DNA sequence: TGTGCCAGCAGCTTAGGAAACGGACAAGGGGCAGATACGCAGTATTTT. Residues: CASSLGNGQGADTQYF.

This clonotype was recorded many times. The chain uses TRBV18 and TRBJ2-1; no firm D call. Looked up from germline, CDR1 is KGHSH and CDR2 is LQKENI. The V end lost 2 bases, the J end lost 3 bases, and 5 bases lay between the germline ends. This CDR3 is 13 amino acids long. The CDR3 DNA reads as TGTGCCAGCTCACCAGAGGTCTACAATGAGCAGTTCTTC. Protein product: CASSPEVYNEQFF.

This clonotype occurred many times. The rearrangement joins TRBV7-9 to TRBJ1-6, with 9 positions matching TRBD1. CDR1 is SEHNR, CDR2 FQNEAQ, per germline (reference sequence). The CDR3 is 16 amino acids. The V gene end was trimmed by 2 bases and the J gene end by 10 bases; junction bases not matched to a gene: 9. The CDR3 loop reads CASSLSLGQGESPLHF. The CDR3, as DNA: TGTGCCAGCAGCTTATCCTTGGGACAGGGTGAATCACCCCTCCACTTT.

This clonotype was found once. The genes are TRBV30 and TRBJ2-1; 9 bases align to TRBD2. The CDR3 totals 13 residues. Per the germline V gene, CDR1 is GTSNPN and CDR2 is SVGIG (reference sequence). V dropped 1 base and J dropped 15; count of bases not matched to a gene: 10. CDR3 loop: CAWSGGGVVRPFF. CDR3 nucleotides: TGTGCCTGGAGTGGCGGGGGGGTAGTACGTCCGTTCTTC.

This sequence joins TRBV20-1 and TRBJ1-2, with a weak D call TRBD1 (5 bases). The CDR3 sequence is 13 residues long. Trimming shortened V by 8 bases and J by 4 bases, and 17 bases separated the two germline ends. Looked up from germline, CDR1 is DFQATT and CDR2 is SNEGSKA (reference sequence). The CDR3 DNA sequence: TGCAGTTGCCTCAGGGAAAACGGCTATGGCTACACCTTC. Translated: CSCLRENGYGYTF.

The CDR3 DNA is TGTGCCAGCAGCGTAGACTTAGGGGGAGGGACCCAGTACTTC. Protein sequence: CASSVDLGGGTQYF. The chain employs TRBV9 and TRBJ2-5; D might be TRBD1 or TRBD2, each matching 6 bases. From germline, CDR1 is SGDLS and CDR2 YYNGEE. Trimming removed 0 bases at V and 7 bases at J, with 13 bases between. The CDR3 loop spans 14 amino acids.

In this sample, this clonotype turned up many times. This sequence joins TRBV7-3 and TRBJ1-2; possibly TRBD1 for D (5 bases). Per germline, CDR1 SGHTA and CDR2 FQGTGA. There are 12 residues in the CDR3. V was trimmed by 5 bases and J by 10 bases, leaving 14 bases between them. In DNA form, the CDR3 reads TGTGCCAGCAGCCTTACTGGGGGGGTCTACACCTTC. It is translated as CASSLTGGVYTF.

This clonotype was counted only a few times. A much larger clone differs by one base, so this may be a read error. The V and J genes are TRBV11-2 and TRBJ2-1; TRBD2 aligns across 15 bases. The CDR3 runs to 17 residues. The junction had 8 bases not matched to a gene; V was cut back by 8 bases and J by 3 bases. Germline-derived CDR1 and CDR2 are SGHAT and FQNNGV. CDR3 nucleotides: TGTGCCAGCGGCTCTGGACTAGCGGGAGGGGTCTACAATGAGCAGTTCTTC. Translated: CASGSGLAGGVYNEQFF.

This clonotype was recorded at least ten times. The V call is TRBV20-1, the J call TRBJ2-3; the match to TRBD1 covers 7 bases. V lost 5 bases and J lost 4; bases outside the gene matches: 6. This CDR3 is 13 amino acids long. Germline-derived CDR1 and CDR2 are DFQATT and SNEGSKA (reference sequence). The CDR3 loop is CSAHRTGADTQYF. CDR3 coding DNA: TGCAGTGCTCATAGAACAGGGGCAGATACGCAGTATTTT.

The CDR3 DNA reads as TGTGCCAGCAGCGGCACAGGGGGATACTCCTATGGCTACACCTTC. It encodes CASSGTGGYSYGYTF. V and J are TRBV9 and TRBJ1-2; 8 bases agree with TRBD1. Germline V gene lookup returns CDR1 SGDLS and CDR2 YYNGEE. The CDR3 is 15 residues long. V was clipped by 3 bases and J by 4 bases; unmatched bases: 8.

The chain combines TRBV4-2 with TRBJ2-2; TRBD1 is a possible D gene (5 bases). Germline V gene sequence: CDR1 LGHNA, CDR2 YNFKEQ. V lost 0 bases, J lost 2 bases, and 7 bases lay in between. This CDR3 is built from 15 residues. CDR3 amino acids: CASSQEDINTGELFF. For the CDR3, the DNA is TGTGCCAGCAGCCAAGAGGACATCAACACCGGGGAGCTGTTTTTT.

This clonotype has a count of ten or more. The chain combines TRBV12-3 or TRBV12-4 with TRBJ1-1, with a possible D match to TRBD1 (5 bases). This CDR3 region has 13 residues. The V gene lost 8 bases and the J gene lost 1 base, with 11 bases spanning the gap. CDR3 amino acids: CASDGGGNTEAFF. The CDR3 DNA reads as TGTGCCAGCGATGGGGGGGGGAACACTGAAGCTTTCTTT.